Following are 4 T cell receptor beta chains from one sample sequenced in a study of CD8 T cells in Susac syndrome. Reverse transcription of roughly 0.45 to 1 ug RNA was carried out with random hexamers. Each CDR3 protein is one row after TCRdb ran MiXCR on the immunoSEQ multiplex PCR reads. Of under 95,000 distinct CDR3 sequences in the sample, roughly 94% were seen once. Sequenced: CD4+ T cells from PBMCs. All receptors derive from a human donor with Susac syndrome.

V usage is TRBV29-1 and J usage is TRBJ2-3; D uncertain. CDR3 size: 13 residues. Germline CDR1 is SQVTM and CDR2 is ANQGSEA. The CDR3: CLPYRHDTDTQYF. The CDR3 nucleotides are TGCCTTCCCTACCGGCACGACACAGATACGCAGTATTTT.

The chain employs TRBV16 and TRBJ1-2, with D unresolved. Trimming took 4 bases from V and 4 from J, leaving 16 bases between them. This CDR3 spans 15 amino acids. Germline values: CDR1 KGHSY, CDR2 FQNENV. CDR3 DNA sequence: TGTGCCAGCAGCCCTCGTCGAACAGCAGGCTATGGCTACACCTTC. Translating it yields CASSPRRTAGYGYTF.

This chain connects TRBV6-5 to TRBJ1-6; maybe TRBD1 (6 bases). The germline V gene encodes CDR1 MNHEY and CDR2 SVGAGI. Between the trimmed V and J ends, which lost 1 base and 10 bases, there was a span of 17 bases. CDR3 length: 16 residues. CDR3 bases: TGTGCCAGCAGTTACTACCCTACAGGGAAGCGATCACCCCTCCACTTT. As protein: CASSYYPTGKRSPLHF.

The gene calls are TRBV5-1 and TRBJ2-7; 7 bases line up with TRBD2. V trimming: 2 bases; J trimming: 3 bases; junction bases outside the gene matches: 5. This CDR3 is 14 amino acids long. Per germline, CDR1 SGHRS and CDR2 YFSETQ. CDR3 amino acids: CASSLRGGSYEQYF. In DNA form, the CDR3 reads TGCGCCAGCAGCTTAAGGGGAGGGAGCTACGAGCAGTACTTC.